The rows below give T cell receptor beta chains drawn from one sample of a study of cytomegalovirus exposure and HLA in healthy donors. Measured with immunoSEQ multiplex PCR; TCRdb has only the in-frame clones, and not every one. Of 220,000 or so clones listed, around 80% are singletons. Sequencing input: PBMCs. The receptors were gathered from a woman under 40 in good health and CMV-seropositive. Each CDR3 is given with its conserved first and last residue. The size entry is marked missing in some rows and otherwise reads once, few, many or a size class.

>15|TRBJ2-7|-|TRBV7-8
CASSSKGLVSYEQYF
>13|TRBJ2-7|-|TRBV7-9
CASSRGQGYEQYF
>16|TRBJ1-2|-|TRBV27
CASSTHRGPAGYGYTF
>12|TRBJ1-1|-|TRBV6-5
CASRRSRREAFF
>13|TRBJ2-7|-|TRBV27
CASSAGTAYEQYF
>14|TRBJ2-7|-|TRBV7-8
CASSLGTRLYEQYF
>13|TRBJ1-5|-|TRBV28
CASENSSNQPQHF
>15|TRBJ1-5|once|TRBV10-2
CASSVGAESNQPQHF
>16|TRBJ1-2|-|TRBV7-2
CASSFYLQGSNYGYTF
>12|TRBJ2-7|-|TRBV25-1
CASSESGREQYF
>14|TRBJ1-5|once|TRBV7-2
CASSSGPLSQPQHF
>15|TRBJ2-5|-|TRBV2
CASHRDREFQETQYF
>15|TRBJ2-7|-|TRBV13
CASSLEAGGPGEQYF
>15|TRBJ2-1|-|TRBV9
CASTRLAGDYNEQFF
>12|TRBJ1-1|-|TRBV5-1
CASSFNGGLAFF
>14|TRBJ2-7|-|TRBV5-1
CASRLGTGGREQYF
>14|TRBJ2-7|-|TRBV19
CASRRTSGTYEQYF
>13|TRBJ2-1|few|TRBV30
CAWSVLMAGEQFF
>15|TRBJ2-1|-|TRBV7-2
CASSLKSKGHNEQFF
>14|TRBJ2-7|-|TRBV28
CASSPSVGLYEQYF
>14|TRBJ1-4|-|TRBV27
CASRLQGSNEKLFF
>16|TRBJ1-2|once|TRBV28
CASSLAATGGDGGYTF
>19|TRBJ1-5|-|TRBV2
CASSEPPLSTGEDRQPQHF
>16|TRBJ1-3|-|TRBV11-2
CASSLRQGTTGNTIYF
>15|TRBJ1-4|-|TRBV18
CASSPPTGLNEKLFF
>17|TRBJ2-6|-|TRBV4-1
CASSQEIARSGANVLTF
>15|TRBJ2-1|-|TRBV6-6
CASTLYGGPYNEQFF
>14|TRBJ2-7|-|TRBV18
CASSPAKTYGEQYF